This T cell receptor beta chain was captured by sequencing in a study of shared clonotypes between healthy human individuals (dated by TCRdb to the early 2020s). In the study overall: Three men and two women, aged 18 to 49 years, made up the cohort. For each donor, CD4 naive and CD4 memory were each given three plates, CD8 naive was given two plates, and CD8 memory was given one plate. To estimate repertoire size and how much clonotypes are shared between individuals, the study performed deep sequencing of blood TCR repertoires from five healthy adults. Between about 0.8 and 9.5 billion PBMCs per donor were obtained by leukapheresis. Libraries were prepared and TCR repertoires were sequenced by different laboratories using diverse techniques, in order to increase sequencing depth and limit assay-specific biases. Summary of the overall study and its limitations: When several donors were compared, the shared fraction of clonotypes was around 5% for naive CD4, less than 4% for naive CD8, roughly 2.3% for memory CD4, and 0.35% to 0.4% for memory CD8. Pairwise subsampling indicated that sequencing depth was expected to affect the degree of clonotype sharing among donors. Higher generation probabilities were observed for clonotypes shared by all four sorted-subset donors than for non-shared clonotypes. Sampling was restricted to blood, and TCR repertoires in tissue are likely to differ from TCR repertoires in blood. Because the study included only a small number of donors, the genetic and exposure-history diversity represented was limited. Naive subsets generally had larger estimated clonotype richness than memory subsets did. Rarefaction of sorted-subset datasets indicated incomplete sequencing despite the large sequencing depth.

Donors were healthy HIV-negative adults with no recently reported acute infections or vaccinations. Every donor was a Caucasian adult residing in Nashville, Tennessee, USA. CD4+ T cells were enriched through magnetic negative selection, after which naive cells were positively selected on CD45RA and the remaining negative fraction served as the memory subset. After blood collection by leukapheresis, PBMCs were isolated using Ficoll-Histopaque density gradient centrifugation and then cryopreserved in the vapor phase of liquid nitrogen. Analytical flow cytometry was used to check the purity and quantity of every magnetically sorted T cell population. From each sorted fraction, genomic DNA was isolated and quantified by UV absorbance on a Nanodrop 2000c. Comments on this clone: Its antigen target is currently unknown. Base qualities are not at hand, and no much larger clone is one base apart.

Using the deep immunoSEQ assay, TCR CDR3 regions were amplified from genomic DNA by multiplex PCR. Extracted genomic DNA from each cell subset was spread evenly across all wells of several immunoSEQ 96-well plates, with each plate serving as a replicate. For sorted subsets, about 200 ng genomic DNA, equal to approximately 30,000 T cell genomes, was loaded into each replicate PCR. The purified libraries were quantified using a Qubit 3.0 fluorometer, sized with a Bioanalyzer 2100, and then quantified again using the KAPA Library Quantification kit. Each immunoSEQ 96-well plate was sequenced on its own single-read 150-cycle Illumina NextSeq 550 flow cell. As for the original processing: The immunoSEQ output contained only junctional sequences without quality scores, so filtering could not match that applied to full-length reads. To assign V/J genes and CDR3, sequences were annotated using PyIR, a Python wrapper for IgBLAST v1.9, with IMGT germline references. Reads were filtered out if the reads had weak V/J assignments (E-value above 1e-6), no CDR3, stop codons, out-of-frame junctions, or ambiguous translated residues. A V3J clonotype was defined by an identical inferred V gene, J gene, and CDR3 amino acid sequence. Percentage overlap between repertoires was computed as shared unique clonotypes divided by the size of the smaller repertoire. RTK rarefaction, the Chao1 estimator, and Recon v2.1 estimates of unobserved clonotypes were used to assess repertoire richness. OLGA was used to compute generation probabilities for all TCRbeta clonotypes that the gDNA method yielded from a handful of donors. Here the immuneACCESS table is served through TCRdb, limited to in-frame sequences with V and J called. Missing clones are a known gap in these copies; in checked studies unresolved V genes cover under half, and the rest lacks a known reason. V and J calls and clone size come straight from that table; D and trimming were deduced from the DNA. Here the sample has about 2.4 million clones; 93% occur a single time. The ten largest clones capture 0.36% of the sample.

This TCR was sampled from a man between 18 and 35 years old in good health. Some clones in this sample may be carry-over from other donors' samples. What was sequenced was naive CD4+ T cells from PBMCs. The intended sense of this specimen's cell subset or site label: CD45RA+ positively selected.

The DNA sequence is TGTGCCAGCAGCTTAACCACAGGGAACAATCAGCCCCAGCATTTT. The translation is CASSLTTGNNQPQHF. The chain joins TRBV7-9 to TRBJ1-5, and TRBD1 may be the D gene, going by 6 matching bases. The germline V gene (reference sequence) gives CDR1 as SEHNR and CDR2 as FQNEAQ. V loses 2 bases of germline sequence and J loses 3 bases, and the interval between the two ends is 11 bases. The CDR3 starts with the cysteine, ends with the phenylalanine, and has 15 residues. Only CDR3 DNA is held: 45 bases, read in frame from base 1.